The 21 T cell receptor beta chains reported below all come from one sample, sequenced in a study of blood T cells in healthy people across ages (dated by TCRdb to the mid-2010s). The receptor library was made with 5' RACE. The instrument was an Illumina HiSeq 2500. The second PCR ran for roughly 7 to 12 cycles and used a J-beta primer mix along with a sample-barcoded 5' primer. In-frame beta chains were kept once TCRdb had trimmed the public reads at Q25 with fastp and called clones with MiXCR. Each entry is one CDR3 protein sequence, shown with its most common DNA and genes. The sample has 1.5 million to 2 million distinct CDR3 sequences on record, about 35% of them singletons. About 11% of the sample is in the top ten clones. The sequenced sample was blood. Every receptor here comes from a young woman in good health.

The chain couples TRBV7-3 to TRBJ1-2; 8 bases are a match to TRBD1. The germline V gene has CDR1 SGHTA and CDR2 FQGTGA. CDR3 size: 15 residues. Unmatched junction bases numbered 11, after V lost 5 bases and J lost 6 bases. CDR3 sequence: CASSATGTGVHGYTF. In DNA, the CDR3 is TGTGCCAGCAGCGCGACCGGGACAGGTGTACATGGCTACACCTTC.

This clonotype was observed a few times. The chain links TRBV7-4 to TRBJ1-6; D perhaps matches TRBD1 (6 bases). In germline, CDR1 is SGHVT, CDR2 SQSDAQ. V lost 5 bases, J lost 4 bases, and 15 bases lay in between. The CDR3 has 16 residues. The CDR3 spells CASSVRWTDYNSPLHF. The CDR3 nucleotides are TGTGCCAGCAGCGTAAGATGGACAGATTATAATTCACCCCTCCACTTT.

This clonotype turned up a few times. CDR3 protein: CASSLEGTSGQETQYF. CDR3 nucleotide sequence: TGCGCCAGCAGCTTGGAGGGGACTAGCGGCCAAGAGACCCAGTACTTC. V is TRBV5-1 and J is TRBJ2-5; 11 nucleotides line up with TRBD2. Germline values: CDR1 SGHRS, CDR2 YFSETQ. J gave up 1 base and V 0 bases, and 2 bases lay outside the gene matches. The CDR3 contains 16 residues.

This clonotype was seen only a few times. The DNA for the CDR3 is TGCGCCAGCAGCCCCGGACCCCCGCAGCGGTATTTT. Translated: CASSPGPPQRYF. The chain joins TRBV4-1 to TRBJ2-3; D remains unclear. This CDR3 region has 12 residues. CDR1 is MGHRA, CDR2 YSYEKL, per germline. V dropped 4 bases and J dropped 14 bases, with 16 bases sitting between them.

There are a few counts of this clonotype. The chain uses TRBV5-5 and TRBJ1-2; D is undetermined. The CDR3 contains 15 residues. The ends were cut back, 4 bases at V and 3 bases at J, with 16 bases in the middle. Germline CDR1 is SGHKS and CDR2 is YYEKEE (reference sequence). CDR3 DNA: TGTGCCAGCAGCGCCGGCCCCCAAAGGGACTATGGCTACACCTTC. Protein product: CASSAGPQRDYGYTF.

This chain connects TRBV25-1 to TRBJ2-1; no firm D call. V was cut by 6 bases and J by 6 bases, with 6 bases left in between. This CDR3 is built from 11 residues. In germline, CDR1 is MGHDK, CDR2 SYGVNS. The DNA of the CDR3 is TGTGCCAGCAGGGATTGCAATGAGCAGTTCTTC. This encodes CASRDCNEQFF.

This chain uses TRBV12-1 with TRBJ1-2; the table's D call of TRBD1 was not tested on the DNA. TRBV12-1 is a recognized pseudogene. This CDR3 spans 19 amino acids. The chain's CDR3 is CASSFENLQDYTGDYGYTF. For the CDR3, the DNA is TGTGCCAGCAGCTTTGAGAACCTACAGGATTACACAGGTGACTATGGCTACACCTTC.

In its sample, this clonotype was seen many times. The chain uses TRBV20-1 and TRBJ2-5; 8 positions agree with TRBD1. V lost 6 bases to trimming and J lost 1 base; unmatched junction nucleotides: 4. The length of the CDR3 is 13 residues. Germline lookup yields CDR1 DFQATT and CDR2 SNEGSKA (reference sequence). In DNA, the CDR3 is TGCAGTGCCCCGGACAGGGCCCAAGAGACCCAGTACTTC. Encoded protein: CSAPDRAQETQYF.

This rearrangement joins TRBV7-3 to TRBJ2-7, with 8 bases lining up with TRBD1. The J call is doubtful: the DNA matches TRBJ2-5 better. The CDR3 is 13 residues long. CDR1 SGHTA and CDR2 FQGTGA come from the germline V gene. CDR3 sequence reads: CASSIDRGATQYF. DNA of the CDR3: TGTGCCAGCAGCATCGACAGGGGAGCGACCCAGTACTTC.

In nucleotides, the CDR3 is TGTGCCAGCAACCGAACTAGCGCCGAGCAGTTCTTC. The encoded protein is CASNRTSAEQFF. The rearrangement joins TRBV3-1 to TRBJ2-1; 7 positions match TRBD2. This CDR3 region has 12 residues. The germline V gene encodes CDR1 LGHDT and CDR2 YNNKEL (reference sequence). Trimming at V came to 7 bases and at J to 10 bases, leaving 7 bases not matched to a gene.

This clonotype appeared a few times. The chain has TRBV5-6 and TRBJ2-1; tentative D call: TRBD2 (7 bases). CDR1 is SGHDT and CDR2 is YYEEEE in the germline V gene. The CDR3 is 16 amino acids. V shed 0 bases and J shed 7 bases, with 17 bases lying between them. DNA for the CDR3: TGTGCCAGCAGCTTGGAAGGGGGGGCTACATGGAATGAGCAGTTCTTC. This sequence encodes CASSLEGGATWNEQFF. Drawing the rest from reference TRBV5-6 and TRBJ2-1, the complete variable domain is DAGVTQSPTHLIKTRGQQVTLRCSPKSGHDTVSWYQQALGQGPQFIFQYYEEEERQRGNFPDRFSGHQFPNYSSELNVNALLLGDSALYLCASSLEGGATWNEQFFGPGTRLTVL.

The V and J genes are TRBV15 and TRBJ2-1; 9 bases are shared with TRBD2. V was clipped by 8 bases and J by 15 bases; unmatched bases: 14. The CDR3 spans 13 residues. Looked up from germline, CDR1 is LNHNV and CDR2 is YYDKDF (reference sequence). CDR3 amino acids: CATEVPASGGRFF. CDR3 coding DNA: TGTGCCACCGAAGTCCCAGCCAGCGGGGGGCGGTTCTTC.

With respect to this clonotype: The junction does not match germline at one end; this may be a read error. The rearrangement joins TRBV4-1 to TRBJ2-7, with 10 bases fitting TRBD2. The CDR3 is 14 amino acids. Germline assignment: CDR1 MGHRA and CDR2 YSYEKL. CDR3 region: CTSSSSGSDYEQYF. CDR3 sequence (DNA): TGCACCAGCAGCTCTAGCGGGAGCGACTACGAGCAGTACTTC.

The chain couples TRBV7-8 to TRBJ2-1; the D gene is possibly TRBD2 (6 bases). With 4 bases removed from V and 0 bases from J, the gap between germline ends came to 10 bases. From germline, CDR1 is SGHVS and CDR2 FQNEAQ. The CDR3 consists of 15 residues. CDR3: CASSYRETSYNEQFF. Here the CDR3 DNA reads TGTGCCAGCAGCTATCGGGAGACCTCCTACAATGAGCAGTTCTTC.

This clonotype came up a few times. J is TRBJ2-3 and V is TRBV7-3, with D maybe TRBD1 (5 bases). Germline CDR1 is SGHTA and CDR2 is FQGTGA. V was trimmed by 2 bases and J by 8 bases, leaving 17 bases between them. The CDR3 has 15 residues. Written as DNA, the CDR3 is TGTGCCAGCAGCTTAGGTGCTGCAGGGTCGGGTACGCAGTATTTT. Its protein is CASSLGAAGSGTQYF.

The V call is TRBV7-9, the J call TRBJ1-1; D remains unclear. The CDR3 consists of 14 residues. The germline V and J ends were trimmed by 3 bases and 1 base, with 9 bases remaining between them. CDR1 and CDR2 (germline): SEHNR, FQNEAQ (reference sequence). The CDR3 loop is CASSFVLGNTEAFF. The CDR3, as DNA: TGTGCCAGCAGCTTCGTTTTGGGGAACACTGAAGCTTTCTTT.

There are a few counts of this clonotype. The chain links TRBV3-1 to TRBJ2-5; D possibly uses TRBD1 or TRBD2 (6 bases each). The CDR3 loop spans 20 amino acids. The V gene lost 8 bases and the J gene lost 5 bases, with 36 bases spanning the gap. Germline V lookup: CDR1 LGHDT, CDR2 YNNKEL (reference sequence). The DNA for the CDR3 is TGTGCCAGCCCCAAAAACCGCTTTACGACGAGGGAAACAGGGAGGGAGACCCAGTACTTC. Its protein is CASPKNRFTTRETGRETQYF.

This clonotype has a handful of counts. The chain joins TRBV20-1 to TRBJ2-5; D tentatively reads TRBD1 or TRBD2 (5 bases each). With the DNA end fitting TRBJ2-7 better, the J assignment may be wrong. Germline assignment: CDR1 DFQATT and CDR2 SNEGSKA (reference sequence). The length of the CDR3 is 12 residues. CDR3 in DNA: TGCAGTGCAGGCCCCCCGGGGCCCGAGCAGTACTTC. Its translation: CSAGPPGPEQYF.

This clonotype was counted between two and nine times. The V call is TRBV29-1, the J call TRBJ1-1; D gene unclear. The CDR3 is 12 residues long. Trimming cost V 1 base and J 0 bases, with 3 bases left between them. Germline V gene lookup returns CDR1 SQVTM and CDR2 ANQGSEA. CDR3 loop: CSVEALNTEAFF. In nucleotides, the CDR3 is TGCAGCGTTGAAGCCCTGAACACTGAAGCTTTCTTT.

This clonotype turned up a few times. J is TRBJ2-1 and V is TRBV7-8; possibly TRBD1 or TRBD2 for D (5 bases each). This CDR3 contains 17 residues. Between the trimmed V and J ends, which lost 1 base and 2 bases, there was a span of 15 bases. Looked up from germline, CDR1 is SGHVS and CDR2 is FQNEAQ. The CDR3 sequence: CASSLVYYGDAYNEQFF. DNA of the CDR3: TGTGCCAGCAGCTTAGTCTACTACGGGGACGCCTACAATGAGCAGTTCTTC. The variable domain in full, with the rest retrieved from reference TRBV7-8 and TRBJ2-1, is GAGVSQSPRYKVAKRGQDVALRCDPISGHVSLFWYQQALGQGPEFLTYFQNEAQLDKSGLPSDRFFAERPEGSVSTLKIQRTQQEDSAVYLCASSLVYYGDAYNEQFFGPGTRLTVL.

This clonotype was counted a few times. This chain connects TRBV27 to TRBJ2-3; TRBD2 aligns across 7 bases. This CDR3 comprises 16 residues. Unmatched junction bases numbered 17, after V lost 11 bases and J lost 3 bases. Germline assignment: CDR1 MNHEY and CDR2 SMNVEV (reference sequence). The CDR3 coding sequence is TGTGCCTCGGCCGGTCGCGTCGGGGGGTCTACAGATACGCAGTATTTT. This gives the protein CASAGRVGGSTDTQYF.